The present T cell receptor (beta chain) was sequenced within a study of cytomegalovirus exposure and HLA in healthy donors. The PCR ran on 60 Vbeta and 13 Jbeta primers. The protocol was immunoSEQ multiplex PCR, while the TCRdb copy is restricted to in-frame clones and leaves out a portion. Its table lists roughly 77,000 clones. The CDR3 sequence is 16 residues long. The junction had 4 bases not matched to a gene; V was cut back by 4 bases and J by 1 base. Looked up from germline, CDR1 is MGHRA and CDR2 is YSYEKL. The sample comprised PBMCs. This chain connects TRBV4-1 to TRBJ2-5, with TRBD2 matching over 12 bases. This clonotype originated in a female donor in good health and CMV-seropositive. The CDR3 protein is CASSRLGLAGQETQYF. The CDR3 DNA is TGCGCCAGCAGCCGCCTGGGACTAGCGGGCCAAGAGACCCAGTACTTC.